Sequencing of this T cell receptor beta chain was carried out in a study of T cells in Graves' hyperthyroidism and ophthalmopathy. Researchers amplified the TCR beta CDR3 regions from RNA transcripts. HTBI primers were used for first-round RT-PCR of the TCR CDR3. TCRdb redid the calling of the multiplex PCR reads with MiXCR, one entry per CDR3 protein. This sample yields about 360,000 distinct CDR3 sequences, of which over 10% are seen a single time; roughly 9.2% belongs to the top ten. Uncontrolled infection, other autoimmune disease, pregnancy or lactation disqualified patients from enrolment. It was less than 13 ml of fresh peripheral blood that supplied the PBMCs. This clonotype was seen many times. V was pared by 6 bases and J by 5 bases, with 24 bases between. Looked up from germline, CDR1 is DFQATT and CDR2 is SNEGSKA (reference sequence). This CDR3 has 16 residues.

This receptor was identified in a woman between 18 and 29 years old with Graves' hyperthyroidism. What was sequenced was blood. V is TRBV20-1 and J is TRBJ2-3; perhaps TRBD2 as D (7 bases). CDR3 protein: CSALPWGRGGEDTQYF. CDR3 DNA sequence: TGCAGTGCCCTACCCTGGGGGCGCGGGGGCGAAGATACGCAGTATTTT.